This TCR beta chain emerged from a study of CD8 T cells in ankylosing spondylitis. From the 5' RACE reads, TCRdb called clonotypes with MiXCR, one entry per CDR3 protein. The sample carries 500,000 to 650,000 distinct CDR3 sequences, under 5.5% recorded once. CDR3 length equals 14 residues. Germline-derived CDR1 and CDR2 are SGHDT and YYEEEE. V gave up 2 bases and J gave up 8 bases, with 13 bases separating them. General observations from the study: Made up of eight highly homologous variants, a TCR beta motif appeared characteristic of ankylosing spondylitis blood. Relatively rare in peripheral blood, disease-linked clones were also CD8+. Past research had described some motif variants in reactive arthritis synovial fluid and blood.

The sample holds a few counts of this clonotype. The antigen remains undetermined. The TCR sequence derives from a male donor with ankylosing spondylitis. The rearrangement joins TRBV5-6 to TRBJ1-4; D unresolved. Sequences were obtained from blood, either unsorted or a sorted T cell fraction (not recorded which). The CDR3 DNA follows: TGTGCCAGCAGCTTTTCCCCGTCGGACGAAAAACTGTTTTTT. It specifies CASSFSPSDEKLFF.